One sample yielded the 24 T cell receptor beta chains listed below, sequenced in a study of shared clonotypes between healthy human individuals. The method was immunoSEQ multiplex PCR; TCRdb's version includes in-frame clones alone and lacks a portion of them. The sample comprises roughly 550,000 clones, around 95% of which are singletons, and about 0.11% rests with the top ten. Naive CD8 populations comprised CD45RO-negative cells positively selected for CCR7, excluding terminally differentiated effector memory CD45RA+ cells. The sequencing input was naive CD8+ T cells sorted from blood. These receptors came from a woman aged 30 to 39 in good health.

The chain couples TRBV5-1 to TRBJ2-1; no definite D call. Deletions cut 0 bases from V and 3 bases from J, with 7 bases between. This CDR3 has 14 amino acids. Germline assignment: CDR1 SGHRS and CDR2 YFSETQ. CDR3 nucleotide sequence: TGCGCCAGCAGCTTGGCAGCCAACTACAATGAGCAGTTCTTC. This codes for CASSLAANYNEQFF.

The chain employs TRBV13 and TRBJ2-3, with 8 bases identical to TRBD2. CDR1 and CDR2 (germline): PRHDT, FYEKMQ (reference sequence). V lost 1 base and J lost 2; bases outside the gene matches: 8. The CDR3 is 17 residues long. Here the CDR3 reads CASSLVPSGRSTDTQYF. As DNA, the CDR3 is TGTGCCAGCAGCTTAGTCCCCAGCGGGAGATCCACAGATACGCAGTATTTT.

Comments on this clone: Other DNA variants within this sample encode the same CDR3. The chain recombines TRBV5-4 with TRBJ2-2; D gene unclear. The length of the CDR3 is 12 residues. Trimming removed 4 bases from V and 3 bases from J, with 4 bases in between. Germline CDR1 is SGHNT and CDR2 is YYREEE (reference sequence). The CDR3 loop is CASSPYTGELFF. The DNA of the CDR3 is TGTGCCAGCAGCCCATACACCGGGGAGCTGTTTTTT.

The CDR3 nucleotides read TGTGCCAGCAGCCGAGTTACGGACAGTCCCTACGAGCAGTACTTC. It translates to CASSRVTDSPYEQYF. The rearrangement links TRBV28 to TRBJ2-7; a weak D match, TRBD1 (6 bases). CDR1 is MDHEN, CDR2 SYDVKM, per germline. This CDR3 comprises 15 residues. Trimming took off 6 bases at V and 2 bases at J, with 17 bases between the two ends.

V usage is TRBV9 and J usage is TRBJ2-3; no firm D call. V was pared by 4 bases and J by 3 bases, with 12 bases between. CDR1 and CDR2 (germline): SGDLS, YYNGEE. The CDR3 covers 14 residues. In DNA, the CDR3 is TGTGCCAGCAGCCCAAACATGGATACAGATACGCAGTATTTT. Its translation: CASSPNMDTDTQYF.

Concerning this clone: Other DNA sequences in the same sample also yield this CDR3. The genes are TRBV27 and TRBJ2-7; D is tentatively TRBD1 or TRBD2 (5 bases each). The CDR3 extends over 13 amino acids. Trimming stripped 6 bases from V and 7 bases from J, with 16 bases between. Germline values: CDR1 MNHEY, CDR2 SMNVEV (reference sequence). As DNA, the CDR3 is TGTGCCAGCAGCTACTCGGGACGACGAGAGCAGTACTTC. This codes for CASSYSGRREQYF.

The genes are TRBV27 and TRBJ1-1; D not certain. Germline values: CDR1 MNHEY, CDR2 SMNVEV (reference sequence). The CDR3 contains 13 residues. Trimming took 5 bases from V and 3 from J, leaving 10 bases between them. CDR3 nucleotides: TGTGCCAGCAGTATGACACGCGACACTGAAGCTTTCTTT. It codes for CASSMTRDTEAFF.

The genes are TRBV19 and TRBJ1-4; D not certain. Per the germline V gene, CDR1 is LNHDA and CDR2 is SQIVND (reference sequence). V lost 3 bases and J 3 bases, leaving 14 bases between the germline ends. There are 16 residues in the CDR3. The CDR3 nucleotides are TGTGCCAGTAGTATCGCGGCAGGACTATCTAATGAAAAACTGTTTTTT. Residues: CASSIAAGLSNEKLFF.

This clone was seen a single time. In the same sample, other DNA sequences code for this CDR3. The chain uses TRBV27 and TRBJ2-7; maybe TRBD1 (5 bases). The CDR3 totals 14 residues. Trimming stripped 5 bases from V and 2 bases from J, with 13 bases between. Germline V gene data show CDR1 as MNHEY and CDR2 as SMNVEV (reference sequence). CDR3 protein: CASSLSGQPYEQYF. CDR3 bases: TGTGCCAGCAGTCTCTCAGGACAACCCTACGAGCAGTACTTC.

The rearrangement links TRBV7-2 to TRBJ2-1; 10 bases are shared with TRBD2. The germline CDR1 and CDR2 sequences are SGHTA and FQGNSA. This CDR3 comprises 15 residues. V dropped 4 bases and J dropped 7; count of bases not matched to a gene: 7. The CDR3 spells CASSSIAGGGNEQFF. In DNA form, the CDR3 reads TGTGCCAGCAGCTCCATAGCGGGAGGAGGGAATGAGCAGTTCTTC.

The genes are TRBV7-9 and TRBJ2-1; 11 bases are shared with TRBD2. The CDR3 is made up of 15 amino acids. Germline values: CDR1 SEHNR, CDR2 FQNEAQ (reference sequence). Unmatched junction bases numbered 5, after V lost 1 base and J lost 9 bases. The CDR3 DNA sequence: TGTGCCAGCAGCTTAGTGTTAGCGGGAGGGAGTGAGCAGTTCTTC. Translating it yields CASSLVLAGGSEQFF.

The gene calls are TRBV11-2 and TRBJ2-7, with D possibly called TRBD1 or TRBD2 (5 bases each). V was pared by 5 bases and J by 7 bases, with 15 bases between. Germline CDR1 SGHAT, CDR2 FQNNGV. The CDR3 is 13 residues long. This CDR3 is CASSTMGVGEQYF. The CDR3 region has the DNA TGTGCCAGCAGCACGATGGGGGTGGGTGAGCAGTACTTC.

V is TRBV28 and J is TRBJ2-7; 9 nucleotides align to TRBD2. The germline gives CDR1 MDHEN, CDR2 SYDVKM. Trimming took 2 bases from V and 6 from J; bases not matched to a gene: 2. The CDR3 loop spans 13 amino acids. This CDR3 reads CASSLAGGPEQYF. The CDR3 DNA is TGTGCCAGCAGTTTAGCGGGAGGGCCCGAGCAGTACTTC.

The V call is TRBV27, the J call TRBJ2-1; no clear D. CDR1 MNHEY and CDR2 SMNVEV come from the germline V gene (reference sequence). The CDR3 is 14 residues long. V was trimmed by 6 bases and J by 0 bases, leaving 9 bases between them. The CDR3 reads CASRAPSSYNEQFF. CDR3 DNA: TGTGCCAGCAGAGCGCCCAGCTCCTACAATGAGCAGTTCTTC.

This chain connects TRBV4-1 to TRBJ1-3; the D is unclear. Trimming left V 2 bases short and J 0 bases short, with 8 bases between. Germline CDR1 and CDR2: MGHRA and YSYEKL. The CDR3 spans 15 residues. The CDR3 bases are TGCGCCAGCAGCCAAACGCGGAGCTCTGGAAACACCATATATTTT. It translates to CASSQTRSSGNTIYF.

The rearrangement joins TRBV29-1 to TRBJ2-7; 8 nucleotides agree with TRBD1. V lost 2 bases and J lost 7; bases outside the gene matches: 4. This CDR3 has 12 amino acids. Germline assignment: CDR1 SQVTM and CDR2 ANQGSEA. The CDR3 nucleotides are TGCAGCGTTGAACAGGGGGCGGGGGAGCAGTACTTC. This encodes CSVEQGAGEQYF.

This clone came up once. The chain joins TRBV28 to TRBJ1-2; possible D gene TRBD1, 6 bases. In germline, CDR1 is MDHEN, CDR2 SYDVKM. The germline V and J ends were trimmed by 2 bases and 3 bases, with 25 bases remaining between them. The CDR3 has 19 residues. The CDR3 DNA reads as TGTGCCAGCAGTTTACCCGAAACCATTCGGGGGGCGTTCGACTATGGCTACACCTTC. Residues: CASSLPETIRGAFDYGYTF.

This clone was observed a single time. The chain uses TRBV29-1 and TRBJ2-3; TRBD2 agrees at 7 bases. This CDR3 region has 14 residues. J gave up 4 bases and V 6 bases, and 10 bases lay outside the gene matches. The V gene's germline CDR1 is SQVTM and CDR2 ANQGSEA. The CDR3 spells CSVAGGRIPDTQYF. In DNA form, the CDR3 reads TGCAGCGTGGCCGGCGGGAGAATTCCAGATACGCAGTATTTT.

This clone was observed once. This chain connects TRBV6-1 to TRBJ2-7, with D tentatively TRBD1 (6 bases). Germline assignment: CDR1 MNHNS and CDR2 SASEGT. This CDR3 region has 15 residues. Between the trimmed V and J ends, which lost 4 bases and 2 bases, there was a span of 15 bases. The CDR3 nucleotides read TGTGCCAGCAGTGTGCAGGGGCTGGCGGCCTACGAGCAGTACTTC. Translation gives CASSVQGLAAYEQYF.

This rearrangement joins TRBV5-1 to TRBJ2-3; D might be TRBD1 (5 bases). The CDR3 sequence is 16 residues long. Germline assignment: CDR1 SGHRS and CDR2 YFSETQ. V was shortened by 1 base and J by 3 bases, with 15 bases between the two germline ends. The chain's CDR3 is CASSLPRGGDTDTQYF. The DNA for the CDR3 is TGCGCCAGCAGCTTGCCAAGGGGTGGGGATACAGATACGCAGTATTTT.

V is TRBV7-8 and J is TRBJ1-1; weak D call: TRBD1 (5 bases). Trimming removed 5 bases at V and 7 bases at J, with 14 bases between. CDR1 is SGHVS, CDR2 FQNEAQ, per germline. CDR3 length equals 13 residues. CDR3 loop: CASSPGPNHEAFF. The CDR3 region has the DNA TGTGCCAGCAGCCCGGGACCCAACCATGAAGCTTTCTTT.

This chain uses TRBV6-6 with TRBJ2-7; 7 bases line up with TRBD2. From germline, CDR1 is MNHNY and CDR2 SVGAGI (reference sequence). The J segment lost 6 bases and the V segment lost 7 bases, leaving 18 bases of the junction unmatched. The CDR3 runs 16 residues. The CDR3, as DNA: TGTGCCAGCACCCTACAAGCTGACGGGAGGCGTGGCGAGCAGTACTTC. It yields the protein CASTLQADGRRGEQYF.

Only one count was recorded for this clone. The chain combines TRBV28 with TRBJ1-4; TRBD1 aligns across 7 bases. The CDR3 is 18 residues long. Per the germline V gene, CDR1 is MDHEN and CDR2 is SYDVKM. Trimming took 7 bases from V and 0 from J; bases not matched to a gene: 14. CDR3 loop: CASTLLWTGDATNEKLFF. CDR3 DNA: TGTGCCAGCACCCTTCTTTGGACAGGAGATGCAACTAATGAAAAACTGTTTTTT.

The rearrangement joins TRBV9 to TRBJ2-7, with 8 positions matching TRBD2. CDR1 SGDLS and CDR2 YYNGEE come from the germline V gene. V shed 0 bases and J 2 bases; nucleotides not matched to a gene: 7. The CDR3 is 16 residues long. CDR3 region: CASSVGSLAGPYEQYF. For the CDR3, the DNA is TGTGCCAGCAGCGTAGGTAGTCTAGCGGGTCCCTACGAGCAGTACTTC.